Described below is a single TCR beta chain sequence and its context. What it binds is unknown. This entry is derived from a study of T cell responses to AZD1222 COVID-19 vaccine. General study results and limits: Seropositive status at baseline applied to only a handful of AZD1222 recipients.

Generated by immunoSEQ multiplex PCR, the TCRdb table keeps only in-frame clones and is missing some. Among about 130,000 clones listed, approximately 87% were seen once. The CDR3 spans 16 residues. Germline V gene sequence: CDR1 MNHEY, CDR2 SVGEGT. The V gene lost 0 bases and the J gene lost 1 base, with 12 bases spanning the gap. The clonotype comes from an adult in good health. The chain employs TRBV6-2 or TRBV6-3 and TRBJ1-1; D remains ambiguous. The sample in question was peripheral blood, obtained on day 0 of AZD1222 vaccination. The CDR3: CASSYSRAGGNTEAFF. The DNA of the CDR3 is TGTGCCAGCAGTTACTCGCGGGCAGGTGGGAACACTGAAGCTTTCTTT.